A selection of T cell receptor beta chains follows, all from one sample in a study of CD8 T cells in ankylosing spondylitis. TCRdb ran MiXCR on the 5' RACE reads and lists one entry per CDR3 protein. The table lists about 350,000 distinct CDR3 sequences, approximately 20% of them singletons. The sequenced sample was blood, either unsorted or a sorted T cell fraction (not recorded which). The source is a male donor with ankylosing spondylitis or in good health (not recorded which). Each CDR3 is given with its conserved first and last residue. The order of the fields is D gene, V gene, clone size, J gene, CDR3 DNA, CDR3 protein. A D gene is named only where the DNA matches it firmly. The size field is filled for only some rows; it gives once, few, many or a size class.

>TRBD1|TRBV2|NA|TRBJ2-7
TGTGCCAGCAGAAGACAGGGGGACTACGAGCAGTACTTC
CASRRQGDYEQYF
>NA|TRBV28|few|TRBJ2-1
TGTGCCAGCAGCCCCGAGGGCCTGGCGGGGCCCTACAATGAGCAGTTCTTC
CASSPEGLAGPYNEQFF
>TRBD1|TRBV7-9|NA|TRBJ2-6
TGTGCCAGCAGCGGACAGGAAAGCTCTGGGGCCAACGTCCTGACTTTC
CASSGQESSGANVLTF
>TRBD2|TRBV7-9|few|TRBJ2-3
TGTGCCAGCAGCATGACTAGCGGCGATACAGATACGCAGTATTTT
CASSMTSGDTDTQYF
>TRBD2|TRBV15|few|TRBJ2-1
TGTGCCACCAGGAGGGGGGTAGCGGGGTACAATGAGCAGTTCTTC
CATRRGVAGYNEQFF
>NA|TRBV20-1|NA|TRBJ2-7
TGCAGTGCTAGAGAGGCGGAGTTCTCCTACGAGCAGTACTTC
CSAREAEFSYEQYF
>TRBD1|TRBV28|few|TRBJ1-6
TGTGCCAGCAGCGGACCGGGACAGGGTAATTCACCCCTCCACTTT
CASSGPGQGNSPLHF
>NA|TRBV7-9|many|TRBJ2-1
TGTGCCAGCAGCTTATCAGGGGCGCTAGGGCCAAATGAGCAGTTCTTC
CASSLSGALGPNEQFF
>TRBD1|TRBV19|NA|TRBJ2-2
TGTGCCAGTAGTGGGGGACAGACGAACACCGGGGAGCTGTTTTTT
CASSGGQTNTGELFF
>NA|TRBV4-1|NA|TRBJ2-5
TGCGCCAGCAGCCAAGTGTGGGGGAAAGAGACCCAGTACTTC
CASSQVWGKETQYF
>TRBD2|TRBV20-1|few|TRBJ2-1
TGCAGTGCGCTGGGACTAGCGTTTTACAATGAGCAGTTCTTC
CSALGLAFYNEQFF
>NA|TRBV6-5|NA|TRBJ2-5
TGTGCCAGCAGTTACGGGGCAAAAGAGACCCAGTACTTC
CASSYGAKETQYF
>NA|TRBV27|few|TRBJ2-7
TGTGCCAGCAGTTTACGGGGGGCGCACGAGCAGTACTTC
CASSLRGAHEQYF
>NA|TRBV4-1|few|TRBJ1-1
TGCGCCAGCAGCCAAGGGACAGACGAAGCTTTCTTT
CASSQGTDEAFF
>NA|TRBV14|NA|TRBJ2-1
TGTGCCAGCAGCCCCTTTAGCGGTGACTACAATGAGCAGTTCTTC
CASSPFSGDYNEQFF
>TRBD1|TRBV4-2|few|TRBJ2-1
TGTGCCAGCAGCCCTCAGGACAGGGCTCCCAATGAGCAGTTCTTC
CASSPQDRAPNEQFF
>TRBD2|TRBV30|NA|TRBJ2-7
TGTGCCTGGAGTGGTAGCGGGGCCTACGAGCAGTACTTC
CAWSGSGAYEQYF
>NA|TRBV14|NA|TRBJ2-3
TGTGCCAGCAGCCAATCGGTAGATACGCAGTATTTT
CASSQSVDTQYF
>NA|TRBV27|NA|TRBJ2-1
TGTGCCAGCAGTGACCTCCCGGGACGTCTTGAGCAGTTCTTC
CASSDLPGRLEQFF
>TRBD2|TRBV2|NA|TRBJ2-1
TGTGCCAGCATGACTAGCGGGGTAAATGAGCAGTTCTTC
CASMTSGVNEQFF
>TRBD1|TRBV20-1|NA|TRBJ2-7
TGCAGTGCTAGAGAATCCGGGACAGGGATCTACGAGCAGTACTTC
CSARESGTGIYEQYF
>NA|TRBV2|NA|TRBJ2-1
TGTGCCAGCAGTGAGGATGGGGGGATCTACAATGAGCAGTTCTTC
CASSEDGGIYNEQFF
>TRBD2|TRBV6-6|NA|TRBJ2-1
TGTGCCAGCAGTTACCGACCGGGGGGTGAGCAGTTCTTC
CASSYRPGGEQFF
>TRBD2|TRBV9|few|TRBJ2-3
TGTGCCAGCAGCGCCCGCCCTAGCGGGGGGGCAGATACGCAGTATTTT
CASSARPSGGADTQYF
>TRBD1|TRBV2|NA|TRBJ2-7
TGTGCCAGCAGGGACGCCGGGACAGGGGACCACGAGCAGTACTTC
CASRDAGTGDHEQYF
>NA|TRBV7-9|NA|TRBJ2-1
TGTGCCAGCAGCTTACCAGGGGGGCCTGGAAATGAGCAGTTCTTC
CASSLPGGPGNEQFF
>TRBD1|TRBV5-6|NA|TRBJ2-5
TGTGCCAGCAGCGTAGGACAGGGGTGGGACCAAGAGACCCAGTACTTC
CASSVGQGWDQETQYF
>NA|TRBV7-2|NA|TRBJ1-1
TGTGCCAGCAGCTTAGGTTGGACTGAAGCTTTCTTT
CASSLGWTEAFF
>NA|TRBV28|NA|TRBJ2-7
TGTGCCAGCACCCCGCTAGACTCCTACGAGCAGTACTTC
CASTPLDSYEQYF
>NA|TRBV18|NA|TRBJ2-7
TGTGCCAGCTCAGCCCAGACAGTCGAGCAGTACTTC
CASSAQTVEQYF
>TRBD1|TRBV5-1|NA|TRBJ2-4
TGCGCCAGCAGCTACTCCCTGACAGGGGTATCTGACGCCAAAAACATTCAGTACTTC
CASSYSLTGVSDAKNIQYF
>NA|TRBV27|many|TRBJ2-3
TGTGCCAGCAGCCACACAGATACGCAGTATTTT
CASSHTDTQYF
>NA|TRBV12-3/TRBV12-4|few|TRBJ2-1
TGTGCCAGCAGTTTATTTCGGGGGCTAGCCTACAATGAGCAGTTCTTC
CASSLFRGLAYNEQFF
>TRBD1|TRBV12-3/TRBV12-4|few|TRBJ2-5
TGTGCCAGCAGTGCACAGGGGGAAGAGACCCAGTACTTC
CASSAQGEETQYF
>NA|TRBV7-6|NA|TRBJ2-7
TGTGCCAGCAGCGAAACGGTTCGAGAAAGCTCCTACGAGCAGTACTTC
CASSETVRESSYEQYF
>NA|TRBV20-1|NA|TRBJ2-7
TGCAGTGCTAGAGATCTCAGTTCCTACGAGCAGTACTTC
CSARDLSSYEQYF